These 11 T cell receptor beta chains were sequenced from one sample in a study of blood T cells in healthy people across ages. With a J-beta primer mix and a sample-barcoded 5' primer, a second PCR ran about 7 to 12 cycles. TCRdb analysed the 5' RACE reads with MiXCR anew, one entry per CDR3 protein. This table holds 1,800,000 or so distinct CDR3 sequences, roughly two fifths found once. Sequencing was carried out using blood. Receptor source: a human donor in good health.

This chain joins TRBV12-3 or TRBV12-4 and TRBJ2-3, with 9 nucleotides matching TRBD1. This CDR3 has 14 amino acids. Trimming removed 6 bases from V and 5 bases from J; junction bases left unmatched: 6. CDR3 DNA: TGTGCCAGCAGCATACAGGGGGCTAGAGATACGCAGTATTTT. Amino acids: CASSIQGARDTQYF.

The gene calls are TRBV12-3 or TRBV12-4 and TRBJ2-5; 10 nucleotides line up with TRBD1. This CDR3 spans 17 amino acids. The V and J ends lost 6 bases and 1 base, in that order; junction bases with no gene match: 11. Here the CDR3 DNA reads TGTGCCAGCAGCAGGGTTGGCGGGACAGGGGCCCAAGAGACCCAGTACTTC. Its protein is CASSRVGGTGAQETQYF.

The rearrangement joins TRBV6-6 to TRBJ1-1; D ambiguous. Trimming shortened V by 2 bases and J by 1 base, and 8 bases separated the two germline ends. This CDR3 has 14 residues. CDR1 MNHNY and CDR2 SVGAGI come from the germline V gene (reference sequence). The CDR3 reads CASSYLVENTEAFF. CDR3 DNA: TGTGCCAGCAGTTACCTCGTAGAGAACACTGAAGCTTTCTTT.

This chain links TRBV7-2 with TRBJ2-5; 7 nucleotides match TRBD2. The CDR3 spans 18 residues. Unmatched junction bases numbered 16, after V lost 1 base and J lost 5 bases. The germline gives CDR1 SGHTA, CDR2 FQGNSA. The CDR3 nucleotides read TGTGCCAGCAGCTTAGTTCGGCAGGGCGGGGGTTTGTGGGAGACCCAGTACTTC. Protein product: CASSLVRQGGGLWETQYF.

The J gene is TRBJ1-2, the V gene TRBV11-2; no definite D call. Trimming took off 5 bases at V and 8 bases at J, with 12 bases between the two ends. Germline loops: CDR1 SGHAT, CDR2 FQNNGV. This CDR3 is built from 12 residues. Here the CDR3 reads CASSHTLRGYTF. CDR3 nucleotide sequence: TGTGCCAGCAGCCATACCCTTCGAGGCTACACCTTC.

This clonotype has only a few counts. The chain is built from TRBV7-9 and TRBJ2-7, with TRBD1 matching 7 bases. Unmatched junction bases numbered 8, after V lost 5 bases and J lost 1 base. Germline-derived CDR1 and CDR2 are SEHNR and FQNEAQ (reference sequence). The CDR3 sequence is 15 residues long. CDR3 sequence reads: CASSPGTDDSYEQYF. The CDR3 DNA is TGTGCCAGCAGCCCCGGGACAGATGATTCCTACGAGCAGTACTTC.

The rearrangement links TRBV20-1 to TRBJ2-7; the D is unclear. The germline gives CDR1 DFQATT, CDR2 SNEGSKA (reference sequence). V was clipped by 5 bases and J by 3 bases, with 8 bases between them. This CDR3 has 11 amino acids. The CDR3 loop is CSASIGYEQYF. In DNA, the CDR3 is TGCAGTGCTTCCATCGGCTACGAGCAGTACTTC.

This clonotype occurred a few times. This sequence joins TRBV6-2 or TRBV6-3 and TRBJ2-7; D gene ambiguous. CDR3 length: 12 amino acids. Germline CDR1 and CDR2: MNHEY and SVGEGT. V lost 5 bases and J 10 bases, leaving 15 bases between the germline ends. This CDR3 is CASSEGPTSQYF. CDR3 nucleotide sequence: TGTGCCAGCAGTGAAGGACCGACATCTCAGTACTTC.

This clonotype was counted only a few times. This chain uses TRBV29-1 with TRBJ1-1; D is possibly TRBD1 (6 bases). The V and J ends lost 4 bases and 6 bases respectively, with 15 bases between them. This CDR3 has 13 amino acids. Germline lookup yields CDR1 SQVTM and CDR2 ANQGSEA. CDR3 sequence: CSVGSGGRAEAFF. CDR3 in DNA: TGCAGCGTTGGGAGTGGGGGGCGAGCTGAAGCTTTCTTT.

This chain links TRBV12-3 or TRBV12-4 with TRBJ2-7; possibly TRBD1 for D (6 bases). The CDR3 consists of 14 residues. Trimming took 4 bases from V and 8 from J, leaving 18 bases between them. CDR3: CASSYRSQGGKQYF. Here the CDR3 DNA reads TGTGCCAGCAGTTACCGTTCACAGGGTGGGAAGCAGTACTTC.

The chain couples TRBV24-1 to TRBJ1-2; TRBD1 is a possible D gene (5 bases). This CDR3 comprises 13 residues. V gave up 6 bases and J gave up 8 bases, with 15 bases separating them. Germline V gives CDR1 KGHDR, CDR2 SFDVKD. The CDR3 region is CATSSGTHGGYTF. In nucleotides, the CDR3 is TGTGCCACCAGTTCCGGGACTCATGGAGGCTACACCTTC.